The source of this T cell receptor (beta chain) is a study of T cell repertoires in cytomegalovirus infection. About the study: From public TCR beta signatures came an indication of both CMV infection and matching HLA type.

TCRdb re-derived calls from the reads in MiXCR, one entry per CDR3 protein. Of around 550,000 distinct CDR3 sequences listed, more than 20% are singletons. The germline gives CDR1 SQVTM, CDR2 ANQGSEA. CDR3 length equals 14 residues. V lost 1 base and J lost 0, with 9 bases in between. The clonotype comes from a human donor in good health (CMV status not recorded). Some clones in this sample may be carry-over from other donors' samples. What was sequenced was PBMCs. V gene TRBV29-1 combines with J gene TRBJ1-2, with D unclear. CDR3 bases: TGCAGCGTTGAAGTTCGCGATACTAACTATGGCTACACCTTC. Translated: CSVEVRDTNYGYTF.